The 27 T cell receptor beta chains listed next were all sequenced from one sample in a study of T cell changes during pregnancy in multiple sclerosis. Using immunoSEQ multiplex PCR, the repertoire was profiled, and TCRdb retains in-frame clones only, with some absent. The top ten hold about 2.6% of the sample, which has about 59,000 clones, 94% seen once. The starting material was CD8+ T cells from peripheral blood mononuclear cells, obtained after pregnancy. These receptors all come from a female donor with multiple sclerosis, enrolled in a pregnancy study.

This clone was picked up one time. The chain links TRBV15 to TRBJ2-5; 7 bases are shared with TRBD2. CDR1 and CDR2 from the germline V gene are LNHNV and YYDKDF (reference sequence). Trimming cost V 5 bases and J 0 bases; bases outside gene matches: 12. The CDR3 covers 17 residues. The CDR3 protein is CATSHSLFLADQETQYF. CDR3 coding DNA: TGTGCCACCAGCCACTCCTTATTCCTAGCGGACCAAGAGACCCAGTACTTC.

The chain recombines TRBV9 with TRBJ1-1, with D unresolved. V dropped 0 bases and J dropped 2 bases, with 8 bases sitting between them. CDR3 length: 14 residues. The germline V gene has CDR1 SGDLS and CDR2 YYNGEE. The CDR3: CASSVEPFNTEAFF. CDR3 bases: TGTGCCAGCAGCGTAGAGCCTTTCAACACTGAAGCTTTCTTT.

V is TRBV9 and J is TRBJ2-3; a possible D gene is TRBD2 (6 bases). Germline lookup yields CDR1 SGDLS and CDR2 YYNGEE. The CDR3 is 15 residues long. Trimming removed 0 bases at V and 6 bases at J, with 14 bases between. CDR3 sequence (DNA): TGTGCCAGCAGCGTAGGTATCGGAGGGTTGGATACGCAGTATTTT. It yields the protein CASSVGIGGLDTQYF.

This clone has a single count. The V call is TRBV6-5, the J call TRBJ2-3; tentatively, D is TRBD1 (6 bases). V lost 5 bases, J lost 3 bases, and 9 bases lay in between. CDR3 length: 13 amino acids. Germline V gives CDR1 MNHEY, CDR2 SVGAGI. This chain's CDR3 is CASSHRETDTQYF. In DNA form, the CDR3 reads TGTGCCAGCAGTCACAGGGAAACAGATACGCAGTATTTT.

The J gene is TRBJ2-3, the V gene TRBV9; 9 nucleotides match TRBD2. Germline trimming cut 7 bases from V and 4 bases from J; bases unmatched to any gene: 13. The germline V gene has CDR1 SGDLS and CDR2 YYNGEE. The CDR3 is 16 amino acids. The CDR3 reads CASEEDAREGPDTQYF. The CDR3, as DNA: TGTGCCAGCGAGGAAGACGCGCGGGAGGGCCCAGATACGCAGTATTTT.

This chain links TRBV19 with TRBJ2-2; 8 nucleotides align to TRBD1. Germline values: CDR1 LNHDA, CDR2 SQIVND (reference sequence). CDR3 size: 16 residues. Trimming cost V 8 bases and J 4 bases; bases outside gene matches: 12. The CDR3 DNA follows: TGTGCCAGTTGCTTCTTTCGGACAGGGACCACCGGGGAGCTGTTTTTT. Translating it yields CASCFFRTGTTGELFF.

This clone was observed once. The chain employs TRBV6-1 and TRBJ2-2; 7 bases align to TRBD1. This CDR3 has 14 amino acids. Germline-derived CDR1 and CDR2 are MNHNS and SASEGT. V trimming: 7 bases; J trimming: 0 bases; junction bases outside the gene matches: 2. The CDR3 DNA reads TGTGCCAGCATGGGGACAGCGAACACCGGGGAGCTGTTTTTT. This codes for CASMGTANTGELFF.

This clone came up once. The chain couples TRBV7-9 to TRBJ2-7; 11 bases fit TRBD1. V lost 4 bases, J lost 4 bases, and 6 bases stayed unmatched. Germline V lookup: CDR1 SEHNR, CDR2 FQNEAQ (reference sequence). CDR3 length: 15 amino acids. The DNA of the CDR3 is TGTGCCAGCAGCTCGGGACAGGGGGTAGAATACGAGCAGTACTTC. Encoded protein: CASSSGQGVEYEQYF.

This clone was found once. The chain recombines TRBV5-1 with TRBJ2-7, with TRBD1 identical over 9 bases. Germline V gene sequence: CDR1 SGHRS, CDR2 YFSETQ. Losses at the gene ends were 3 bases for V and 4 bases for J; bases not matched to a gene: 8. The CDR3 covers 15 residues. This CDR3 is CASSWTGDASYEQYF. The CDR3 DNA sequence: TGCGCCAGCAGCTGGACAGGGGATGCGTCATACGAGCAGTACTTC. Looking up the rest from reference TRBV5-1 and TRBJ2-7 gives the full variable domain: KAGVTQTPRYLIKTRGQQVTLSCSPISGHRSVSWYQQTPGQGLQFLFEYFSETQRNKGNFPGRFSGRQFSNSRSEMNVSTLELGDSALYLCASSWTGDASYEQYFGPGTRLTVT.

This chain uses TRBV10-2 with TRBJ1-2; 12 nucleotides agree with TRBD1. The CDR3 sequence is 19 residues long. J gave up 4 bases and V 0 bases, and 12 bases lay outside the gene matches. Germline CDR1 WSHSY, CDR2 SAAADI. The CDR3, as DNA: TGCGCCAGCAGTGAGTCCCCAGGGGACAGGGGGCGAGAGATCTATGGCTACACCTTC. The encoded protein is CASSESPGDRGREIYGYTF.

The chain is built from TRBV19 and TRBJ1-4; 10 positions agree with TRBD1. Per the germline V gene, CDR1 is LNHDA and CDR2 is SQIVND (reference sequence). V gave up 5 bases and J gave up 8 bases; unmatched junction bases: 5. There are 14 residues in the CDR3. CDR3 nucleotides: TGTGCCAGTAGTCCGACGACAGGGGGCGAAAAACTGTTTTTT. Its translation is CASSPTTGGEKLFF.

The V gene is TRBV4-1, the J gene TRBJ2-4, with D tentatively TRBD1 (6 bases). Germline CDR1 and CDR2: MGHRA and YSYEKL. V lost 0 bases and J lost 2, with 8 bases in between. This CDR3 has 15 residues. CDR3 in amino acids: CASSQDTGTKNIQYF. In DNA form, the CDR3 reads TGCGCCAGCAGCCAAGATACAGGGACCAAAAACATTCAGTACTTC.

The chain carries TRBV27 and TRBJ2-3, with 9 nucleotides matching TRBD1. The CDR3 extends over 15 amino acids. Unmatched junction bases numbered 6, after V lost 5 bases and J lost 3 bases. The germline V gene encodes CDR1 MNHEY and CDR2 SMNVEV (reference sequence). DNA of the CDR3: TGTGCCAGCAGTCCCCGGGACAGGGTAACAGATACGCAGTATTTT. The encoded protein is CASSPRDRVTDTQYF.

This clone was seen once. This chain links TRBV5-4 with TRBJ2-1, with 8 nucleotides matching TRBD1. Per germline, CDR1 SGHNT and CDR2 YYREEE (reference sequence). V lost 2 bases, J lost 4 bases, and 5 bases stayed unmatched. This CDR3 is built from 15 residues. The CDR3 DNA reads TGTGCCAGCAGCTTTGGACAGGGATTGTACAATGAGCAGTTCTTC. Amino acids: CASSFGQGLYNEQFF.

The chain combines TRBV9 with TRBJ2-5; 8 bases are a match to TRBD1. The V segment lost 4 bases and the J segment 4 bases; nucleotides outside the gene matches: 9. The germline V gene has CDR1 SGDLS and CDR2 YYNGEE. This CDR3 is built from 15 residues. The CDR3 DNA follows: TGTGCCAGCAGCCCCGAGGACAGGGCGCGAGAGACCCAGTACTTC. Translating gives CASSPEDRARETQYF.

The CDR3 loop reads CASSFLTVNYGYTF. CDR3 sequence (DNA): TGTGCCAGCAGCTTTTTGACAGTTAACTATGGCTACACCTTC. The chain carries TRBV7-9 and TRBJ1-2; TRBD1 might be the D (5 bases). Germline CDR1 SEHNR, CDR2 FQNEAQ (reference sequence). The CDR3 has 14 amino acids. With 3 bases removed from V and 1 base from J, the gap between germline ends came to 9 bases. The whole variable domain, filled in from reference TRBV7-9 and TRBJ1-2, reads DTGVSQNPRHKITKRGQNVTFRCDPISEHNRLYWYRQTLGQGPEFLTYFQNEAQLEKSRLLSDRFSAERPKGSFSTLEIQRTEQGDSAMYLCASSFLTVNYGYTFGSGTRLTVV.

CDR3 sequence reads: CASSLGSNEQFF. In nucleotides, the CDR3 is TGTGCCAGCAGCTTGGGGAGTAATGAGCAGTTCTTC. This chain uses TRBV5-6 with TRBJ2-1, with D unresolved. The CDR3 length is 12 residues. V dropped 0 bases and J dropped 7 bases, with 5 bases sitting between them. CDR1 and CDR2 (germline): SGHDT, YYEEEE.

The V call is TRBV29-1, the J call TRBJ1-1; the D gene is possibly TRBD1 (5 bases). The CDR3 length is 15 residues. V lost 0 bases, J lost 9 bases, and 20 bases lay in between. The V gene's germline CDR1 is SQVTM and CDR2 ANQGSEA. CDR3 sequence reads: CSVEDPEGGHGKAFF. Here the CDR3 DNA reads TGCAGCGTTGAAGATCCGGAGGGTGGACACGGGAAAGCTTTCTTT.

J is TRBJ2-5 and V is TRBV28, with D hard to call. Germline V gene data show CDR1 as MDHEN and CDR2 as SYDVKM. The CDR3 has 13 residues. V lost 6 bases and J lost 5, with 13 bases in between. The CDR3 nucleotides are TGTGCCAGCAGCTCAGGATTTGGGGAGACCCAGTACTTC. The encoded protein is CASSSGFGETQYF.

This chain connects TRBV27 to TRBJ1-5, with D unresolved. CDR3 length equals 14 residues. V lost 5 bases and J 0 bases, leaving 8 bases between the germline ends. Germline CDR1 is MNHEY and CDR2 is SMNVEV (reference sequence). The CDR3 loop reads CASSALDSNQPQHF. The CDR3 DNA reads TGTGCCAGCAGTGCATTAGATAGCAATCAGCCCCAGCATTTT.

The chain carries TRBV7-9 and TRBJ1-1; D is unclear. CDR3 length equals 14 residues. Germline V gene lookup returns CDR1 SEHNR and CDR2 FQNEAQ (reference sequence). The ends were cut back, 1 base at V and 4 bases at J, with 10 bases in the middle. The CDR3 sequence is CASSLEMRVTEAFF. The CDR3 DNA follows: TGTGCCAGCAGCTTAGAAATGAGGGTCACTGAAGCTTTCTTT.

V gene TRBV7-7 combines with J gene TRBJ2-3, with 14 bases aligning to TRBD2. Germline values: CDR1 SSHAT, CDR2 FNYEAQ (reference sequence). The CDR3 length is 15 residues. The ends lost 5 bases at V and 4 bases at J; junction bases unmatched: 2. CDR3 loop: CASSKTSGRADTQYF. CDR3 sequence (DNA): TGTGCCAGCAGCAAGACTAGCGGGAGGGCAGATACGCAGTATTTT.

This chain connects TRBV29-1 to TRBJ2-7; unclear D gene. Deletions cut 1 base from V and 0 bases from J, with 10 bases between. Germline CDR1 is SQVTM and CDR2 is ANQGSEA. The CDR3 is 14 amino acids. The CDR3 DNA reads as TGCAGCGTTGAAGGAGCAGGTAGCTCCTACGAGCAGTACTTC. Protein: CSVEGAGSSYEQYF.

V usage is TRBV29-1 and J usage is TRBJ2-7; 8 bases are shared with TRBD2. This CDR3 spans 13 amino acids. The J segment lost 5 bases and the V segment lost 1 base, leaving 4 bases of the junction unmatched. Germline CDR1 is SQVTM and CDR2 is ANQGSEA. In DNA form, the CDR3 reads TGCAGCGTTGAAGGCGGGAGGTTCCACGAGCAGTACTTC. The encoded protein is CSVEGGRFHEQYF.

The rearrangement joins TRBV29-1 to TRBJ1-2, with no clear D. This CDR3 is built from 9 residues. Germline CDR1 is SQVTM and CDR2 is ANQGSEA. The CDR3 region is CSENYGYTF. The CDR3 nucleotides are TGCAGTGAGAACTATGGCTACACCTTC. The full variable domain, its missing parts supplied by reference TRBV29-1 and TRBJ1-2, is SAVISQKPSRDICQRGTSLTIQCQVDSQVTMMFWYRQQPGQSLTLIATANQGSEATYESGFVIDKFPISRPNLTFSTLTVSNMSPEDSSIYLCSENYGYTFGSGTRLTVV.

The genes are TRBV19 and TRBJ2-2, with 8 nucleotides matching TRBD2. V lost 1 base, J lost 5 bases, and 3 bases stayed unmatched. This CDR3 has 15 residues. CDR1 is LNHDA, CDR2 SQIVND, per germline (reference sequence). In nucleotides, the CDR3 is TGTGCCAGTAGTATAGGACTAGCGTGGACCGGGGAGCTGTTTTTT. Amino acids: CASSIGLAWTGELFF. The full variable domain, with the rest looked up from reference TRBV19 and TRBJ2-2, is DGGITQSPKYLFRKEGQNVTLSCEQNLNHDAMYWYRQDPGQGLRLIYYSQIVNDFQKGDIAEGYSVSREKKESFPLTVTSAQKNPTAFYLCASSIGLAWTGELFFGEGSRLTVL.

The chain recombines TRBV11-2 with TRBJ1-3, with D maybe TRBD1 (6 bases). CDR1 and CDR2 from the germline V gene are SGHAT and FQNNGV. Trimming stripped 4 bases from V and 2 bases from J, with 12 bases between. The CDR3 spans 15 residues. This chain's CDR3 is CASSSLRTAGNTIYF. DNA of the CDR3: TGTGCCAGCAGCTCCCTCCGGACAGCTGGAAACACCATATATTTT.